This T cell receptor (beta chain) emerged from a study of OX40 agonist ivuxolimab in advanced cancers. TCRdb's copy holds only in-frame clones and misses some; the assay was immunoSEQ multiplex PCR. This table has some 79,000 clones, 92% appearing once. CDR3 length equals 15 residues. After removal of 4 bases from V and 7 bases from J, the junction contained 11 bases not matched to a gene. Germline V gene sequence: CDR1 SEHNR, CDR2 FQNEAQ (reference sequence). Details on this clone: Its antigen is not identified.

Overall study results and limits: Expanded clones were, on average, more numerous among CD8+ T cells than CD4+.

The specimen comprised CD4+ or CD8+ T cells sorted from blood, sampled in a trial of the OX40 agonist ivuxolimab. This sequence joins TRBV7-9 and TRBJ2-7; 9 bases fit TRBD1. This clonotype was sampled from an adult with an advanced solid tumor such as melanoma, head and neck, liver or kidney cancer. CDR3 sequence reads: CASSSQGDRAEEQYF. The CDR3 region has the DNA TGTGCCAGCAGCTCCCAAGGGGACAGGGCGGAGGAGCAGTACTTC.